The present T cell receptor beta chain was sequenced within a study of blood T cell repertoires in COVID-19. Study-level information: COVID-19 samples collected from the United States, Italy and Spain covered acute and convalescent phases. Sample material is recorded as cDNA or gDNA derived from T cells, B-cell-depleted T cells, or PBMCs.

Germline V CDR1 and CDR2: KGHSH, LQKENI. The CDR3 has 15 amino acids. Trimming shortened V by 3 bases and J by 2 bases, and 10 bases separated the two germline ends. As originally analysed: It was from reference gene primer amplification that nucleated cell counts were estimated. Measured with immunoSEQ multiplex PCR; TCRdb has only the in-frame clones, and not every one. V, J and clone size are taken as reported in that table, and D and trimming were inferred from the DNA itself. The sample has roughly 230,000 clones; roughly 87% are singletons. Sequenced material: peripheral blood. This sequence joins TRBV18 and TRBJ2-2; weak D call: TRBD1 (5 bases). This sequence originates from a woman aged 40 to 50 who had recovered from COVID-19. The CDR3 DNA sequence: TGTGCCAGCTCACCGGGGCTAGATAACACCGGGGAGCTGTTTTTT. Its translation is CASSPGLDNTGELFF.